Included here is one T cell receptor beta chain sequence, with context. This record belongs to a study of T cell changes during pregnancy in multiple sclerosis. Produced via immunoSEQ multiplex PCR; TCRdb's table is partial and in-frame only. The table has tens of thousands of clones, around nine tenths seen once. Germline V CDR1 and CDR2: SGHTS, YDEGEE. This CDR3 has 14 residues. Unmatched junction bases numbered 3, after V lost 1 base and J lost 3 bases. Sequenced material: CD8+ T cells from peripheral blood mononuclear cells, taken before pregnancy. The receptor's source is a female donor with multiple sclerosis, enrolled in a pregnancy study. J is TRBJ2-5 and V is TRBV5-8, with 7 bases identical to TRBD1. DNA of the CDR3: TGTGCCAGCAGCTTGCGGGACAGAGAAGAGACCCAGTACTTC. This translates into CASSLRDREETQYF.